One and the same sample provided the 7 T cell receptor beta chains below, sequenced in a study of T cell responses to AZD1222 COVID-19 vaccine. Only in-frame clones appear in the TCRdb table, and some are missing; sequencing was by immunoSEQ multiplex PCR. The sample holds some 90,000 clones, 88% seen once. The sequences come from peripheral blood, collected on day 0 of AZD1222 vaccination. These receptor sequences come from an adult in good health.

The V gene is TRBV6-2 or TRBV6-3, the J gene TRBJ1-6; the match to TRBD1 covers 7 bases. The germline V gene encodes CDR1 MNHEY and CDR2 SVGEGT. This CDR3 is built from 15 residues. The V gene end was trimmed by 5 bases and the J gene end by 0 bases; junction bases not matched to a gene: 1. The CDR3 is CASSPGGSYNSPLHF. The CDR3 DNA reads as TGTGCCAGCAGTCCAGGGGGCTCCTATAATTCACCCCTCCACTTT.

By sample fraction, this clone is medium-sized. This chain joins TRBV28 and TRBJ2-5; 7 positions agree with TRBD1. Germline lookup yields CDR1 MDHEN and CDR2 SYDVKM. V was clipped by 6 bases and J by 1 base; unmatched bases: 5. The CDR3 length is 14 residues. DNA of the CDR3: TGTGCCAGCAGCTCGACAGGGCCCCAAGAGACCCAGTACTTC. Translation gives CASSSTGPQETQYF. Variable domain in full (rest from reference TRBV28 and TRBJ2-5): DVKVTQSSRYLVKRTGEKVFLECVQDMDHENMFWYRQDPGLGLRLIYFSYDVKMKEKGDIPEGYSVSREKKERFSLILESASTNQTSMYLCASSSTGPQETQYFGPGTRLLVL.

The chain joins TRBV4-2 to TRBJ2-2; D is ambiguous. Germline CDR1 LGHNA, CDR2 YNFKEQ. CDR3 size: 12 residues. The V and J ends lost 0 bases and 7 bases respectively, with 3 bases between them. DNA for the CDR3: TGTGCCAGCAGCCAAGAGGTCGGGGAGCTGTTTTTT. Protein product: CASSQEVGELFF.

The chain's CDR3 is CASNGEGYGYTF. The CDR3 bases are TGTGCCAGCAACGGGGAGGGCTATGGCTACACCTTC. The rearrangement links TRBV7-2 to TRBJ1-2, with unresolved D. CDR3 length: 12 residues. The germline V gene encodes CDR1 SGHTA and CDR2 FQGNSA. The ends were cut back, 7 bases at V and 4 bases at J, with 10 bases in the middle.

On this clone: The same CDR3 also results from other DNA sequences found in this sample. The rearrangement joins TRBV5-1 to TRBJ2-6, with D uncertain. The CDR3 is 15 amino acids. Germline CDR1 and CDR2: SGHRS and YFSETQ. Trimming took off 0 bases at V and 1 base at J, with 5 bases between the two ends. CDR3 DNA: TGCGCCAGCAGCTTGGTCGGGTCTGGGGCCAACGTCCTGACTTTC. Its protein is CASSLVGSGANVLTF.

The chain carries TRBV3-1 (or the pseudogene TRBV3-2) and TRBJ1-6, with 7 bases fitting TRBD1. CDR3 size: 15 residues. With 0 bases clipped from V and 7 bases from J, the junction kept 3 bases outside the gene matches. Germline V gives CDR1 LGHDT, CDR2 YNNKEL (reference sequence). The CDR3 DNA reads TGTGCCAGCAGCCAAGAAGGGACAGTCAATTCACCCCTCCACTTT. It is translated as CASSQEGTVNSPLHF.

This sequence joins TRBV10-3 and TRBJ2-7, with D perhaps TRBD1 or TRBD2 (5 bases each). CDR1 ENHRY and CDR2 SYGVKD come from the germline V gene. The length of the CDR3 is 14 residues. The V end was cut by 6 bases, the J end by 2 bases, with 14 bases between. DNA of the CDR3: TGTGCCATCAGCCCTTATAGGGGAGCCTACGAGCAGTACTTC. Translation gives CAISPYRGAYEQYF.